This is a list of T cell receptor beta chains from one sample in a study of blood T cells in healthy people across ages. TCRdb used MiXCR to reprocess the 5' RACE reads, holding one entry per CDR3 protein. This table holds around 400,000 distinct CDR3 sequences, 45% to 65% found once. The sequencing input was blood. The receptors were gathered from a man between 60 and 70 years old in good health. The conserved cysteine and the conserved F or W are not part of the CDR3 here.

TRBV12-3/TRBV12-4,ASSARAVVRETQY
TRBV4-3,ASSQFGGRLNTEAF
TRBV7-2,ASSLYLDSQETQY
TRBV29-1,SVDRGHNEQF
TRBV7-2,ASSLAGGFNTDTQY
TRBV28,ASSFTGTGNYGYT
TRBV3-1,ASSPTLNHYGYT
TRBV6-5,ASRGGVGSEAF
TRBV6-5,ASSYSTSGVAKNIQY
TRBV6-6,ASKARGTDTQY
TRBV20-1,SAGQTTGIQPQH